This is a list of T cell receptor beta chains from one sample in a study of blood T cell repertoires in COVID-19. Some clones are missing from TCRdb's copy, which holds only in-frame ones; the method was immunoSEQ multiplex PCR. The data contain around 500,000 clones, roughly 90% of them singletons. The material sequenced was PBMCs or T cells enriched from blood (not recorded which). The receptors were sampled from a woman in her thirties or forties who had recovered from COVID-19. The CDR3 runs from the conserved cysteine through the conserved F or W. A D gene is named only where the DNA matches it firmly. A row's size may be missing; if present it is once, few, many or a size class.

J gene: TRBJ2-7; clone size: .; D gene: TRBD2; V gene: TRBV9; CDR3 DNA: TGTGCCAGCAGCGTAGCTCCGGGGACTATCTACGAGCAGTACTTC; CDR3 protein: CASSVAPGTIYEQYF
J gene: TRBJ1-1; clone size: .; D gene: .; V gene: TRBV11-3; CDR3 DNA: TGTGCCAGCAGCTCCCGTTTACAGGGGAACACTGAAGCTTTCTTT; CDR3 protein: CASSSRLQGNTEAFF
J gene: TRBJ2-1; clone size: few; D gene: .; V gene: TRBV19; CDR3 DNA: TGTGCCAGTAGTATATCCCTTGGTAGCTCCTACAATGAGCAGTTCTTC; CDR3 protein: CASSISLGSSYNEQFF
J gene: TRBJ1-2; clone size: .; D gene: .; V gene: TRBV5-6; CDR3 DNA: TGTGCCAGCAGCTTGGGCCCAGGCAGGGTGGACTATGGCTACACCTTC; CDR3 protein: CASSLGPGRVDYGYTF
J gene: TRBJ2-7; clone size: .; D gene: .; V gene: TRBV5-1; CDR3 DNA: TGCGCCAGCAGCTTGAACGGGATCTCCTACGAGCAGTACTTC; CDR3 protein: CASSLNGISYEQYF
J gene: TRBJ2-1; clone size: .; D gene: TRBD2; V gene: TRBV19; CDR3 DNA: TGTGCCAGTAGTACTAGCGGGAGTCTTGTCTACAATGAGCAGTTCTTC; CDR3 protein: CASSTSGSLVYNEQFF
J gene: TRBJ1-2; clone size: .; D gene: TRBD1; V gene: TRBV5-1; CDR3 DNA: TGCGCCAGCAGCTTGACTCTGGACAGGTACTATGGCTACACCTTC; CDR3 protein: CASSLTLDRYYGYTF
J gene: TRBJ1-1; clone size: .; D gene: .; V gene: TRBV7-9; CDR3 DNA: TGTGCCAGCAGCTTAGAAGGTTGGGGCAATGGTTTCTTT; CDR3 protein: CASSLEGWGNGFF
J gene: TRBJ2-6; clone size: .; D gene: .; V gene: TRBV12-3/TRBV12-4; CDR3 DNA: TGTGCCAGCAGTCATGCTGGGGCCAACGTCCTGACTTTC; CDR3 protein: CASSHAGANVLTF
J gene: TRBJ1-1; clone size: .; D gene: TRBD1; V gene: TRBV18; CDR3 DNA: TGTGCCAGCTCACCAAGGGGGACAGATGAAGCTTTCTTT; CDR3 protein: CASSPRGTDEAFF
J gene: TRBJ2-6; clone size: .; D gene: .; V gene: TRBV11-2; CDR3 DNA: TGTGCCAGCAGCTTATCTAGCTCTGGGGCCAACGTCCTGACTTTC; CDR3 protein: CASSLSSSGANVLTF
J gene: TRBJ1-2; clone size: .; D gene: TRBD1; V gene: TRBV2; CDR3 DNA: TGTGCCAGCAGTGACGACAGGGGGGCCTATGGCTACACCTTC; CDR3 protein: CASSDDRGAYGYTF
J gene: TRBJ1-4; clone size: .; D gene: .; V gene: TRBV25-1; CDR3 DNA: TGTGCCAGCAGTGAACCGGGTGTGGCTAATGAAAAACTGTTTTTT; CDR3 protein: CASSEPGVANEKLFF
J gene: TRBJ1-1; clone size: .; D gene: .; V gene: TRBV4-3; CDR3 DNA: TGCGCCAGCAGCCAAGATACATACCGCCTGAACACTGAAGCTTTCTTT; CDR3 protein: CASSQDTYRLNTEAFF
J gene: TRBJ1-1; clone size: .; D gene: .; V gene: TRBV30; CDR3 DNA: TGTGCCTGGAGTGTACTAGGCCACACTGAAGCTTTCTTT; CDR3 protein: CAWSVLGHTEAFF